This record concerns one T cell receptor (beta chain) sequence. The read finishes 3 residues shy of the CDR3 end, and the germline J gene is used to complete it. The data derive from a study of T cells in women clearing cervical HPV infection. Overall study: For cases, blood was sampled a median about 150 days after lesion detection, interquartile range roughly 80 to 200 days.

CDR1 and CDR2 from the germline V gene are KGHSH and LQKENI. The CDR3 contains 13 residues. V lost 2 bases, J lost 2 bases, and 6 bases lay in between. TCRdb's copy holds only in-frame clones and misses some; the assay was immunoSEQ multiplex PCR. The specimen's table records some 20,000 clones. All participants had a single incident cervical HPV16 infection, and prevalent HPV16 infections were excluded. The chain recombines TRBV18 with TRBJ1-1; D not resolved. Input material: blood buffy coat. The TCR was taken from a woman between 18 and 69 years old with a cervical HPV16 infection that either progressed to CIN3+ or cleared (not recorded which). CDR3 loop: CASSPTENTEAFF. Incomplete CDR3 DNA: TGTGCCAGCTCACCAACAGAAAACACTGAA. Drawing the rest from reference TRBV18 and TRBJ1-1, the complete variable domain is NAGVMQNPRHLVRRRGQEARLRCSPMKGHSHVYWYRQLPEEGLKFMVYLQKENIIDESGMPKERFSAEFPKEGPSILRIQQVVRGDSAAYFCASSPTENTEAFFGQGTRLTVV.